This is a list of T cell receptor beta chains from one sample in a study of blood T cell repertoires in COVID-19. The table came from immunoSEQ multiplex PCR; TCRdb's copy has only in-frame clones and leaves some out. Of 300,000 to 400,000 clones in the sample, about 89% are singletons; the top ten hold 6.5% to 9.5%. What was sequenced was peripheral blood. These receptors were collected from a woman between 50 and 59 years old who had recovered from COVID-19. CDR3s include the opening cysteine and the closing phenylalanine or tryptophan. D genes are given only for firm matches. Clone size, where shown, is once, few, many, or a class for clones that have expanded.

d_call	v_call	clone_size	j_call	cdr3_aa	cdr3_nt
-	TRBV5-1	many	TRBJ1-6	CASSLEGIRGLGGSPLHF	TGCGCCAGCAGCTTGGAGGGTATTAGGGGATTAGGCGGCTCACCCCTCCACTTT
TRBD1	TRBV6-5	-	TRBJ2-1	CASRKDRYNEQFF	TGTGCCAGCAGGAAGGACAGGTACAATGAGCAGTTCTTC
TRBD1	TRBV6-5	once	TRBJ2-7	CASSYIQGAYEQYF	TGTGCCAGCAGCTACATACAGGGGGCCTACGAGCAGTACTTC
TRBD2	TRBV18	-	TRBJ2-1	CASSPSGGAWNEQFF	TGTGCCAGCTCACCAAGCGGGGGGGCGTGGAATGAGCAGTTCTTC
-	TRBV5-1	-	TRBJ1-1	CASSFKQDTEAFF	TGCGCCAGCAGCTTCAAACAGGACACTGAAGCTTTCTTT
-	TRBV27	-	TRBJ1-1	CASSLTENTEAFF	TGTGCCAGCAGTTTAACTGAGAACACTGAAGCTTTCTTT
TRBD2	TRBV4-2	-	TRBJ2-1	CASSQTSGRRGEQFF	TGTGCCAGCAGCCAGACTAGCGGGAGACGTGGTGAGCAGTTCTTC
-	TRBV30	-	TRBJ1-5	CAWSVLVDQPQHF	TGTGCCTGGAGTGTACTAGTTGATCAGCCCCAGCATTTT
TRBD1	TRBV7-2	-	TRBJ2-7	CASSLAGQGYYEQYF	TGTGCCAGCAGCTTAGCGGGACAGGGTTACTACGAGCAGTACTTC
-	TRBV19	once	TRBJ2-3	CASSPQRPGADTQYF	TGTGCCAGTAGTCCCCAGCGACCGGGGGCAGATACGCAGTATTTT
-	TRBV10-3	-	TRBJ1-1	CAIKGRGNTEAFF	TGTGCCATCAAGGGCAGGGGTAACACTGAAGCTTTCTTT
TRBD2	TRBV5-6	-	TRBJ2-6	CASSRSRVAGLTF	TGTGCCAGCAGCCGCTCGAGGGTAGCGGGCCTGACTTTC
TRBD2	TRBV6-2/TRBV6-3	-	TRBJ2-7	CASSSGLAVRSSYEQYF	TGTGCCAGCAGTTCCGGACTAGCTGTACGATCGTCCTACGAGCAGTACTTC
-	TRBV7-6	-	TRBJ2-3	CASSPQWTQYF	TGTGCCAGCAGCCCCCAGTGGACGCAGTATTTT
-	TRBV28	-	TRBJ1-2	CASSFWGGGYTF	TGTGCCAGCAGTTTTTGGGGGGGAGGCTACACCTTC
-	TRBV28	-	TRBJ1-2	CASSSYRAGYTF	TGTGCCAGCAGTTCATACAGGGCGGGCTACACCTTC
-	TRBV3-1/TRBV3-2	-	TRBJ2-7	CASTRGRELSACSYEQYF	TGTGCCAGCACCCGCGGCAGGGAACTATCAGCTTGCTCCTACGAGCAGTACTTC
-	TRBV28	-	TRBJ2-5	CASRLQETQYF	TGTGCCAGCAGACTACAAGAGACCCAGTACTTC
-	TRBV19	-	TRBJ1-2	CASSMGGDGYYGYTF	TGTGCCAGTAGTATGGGAGGGGACGGATACTATGGCTACACCTTC
-	TRBV7-2	-	TRBJ2-3	CASSLAVRSRTDTQYF	TGTGCCAGCAGCTTAGCGGTGCGTTCTCGGACAGATACGCAGTATTTT
-	TRBV3-1/TRBV3-2	-	TRBJ2-3	CASSPQRTDTQYF	TGTGCCAGCAGCCCCCAACGGACAGATACGCAGTATTTT
-	TRBV27	-	TRBJ1-5	CASSLGGLGNQPQHF	TGTGCCAGCAGTCTAGGAGGTTTGGGCAATCAGCCCCAGCATTTT
-	TRBV30	-	TRBJ1-4	CAWNFGRGREKLFF	TGTGCCTGGAACTTCGGCAGGGGAAGGGAAAAACTGTTTTTT
-	TRBV6-5	-	TRBJ1-2	CASSPHQGGYTF	TGTGCCAGCAGTCCCCACCAGGGCGGCTACACCTTC
TRBD1	TRBV7-2	-	TRBJ1-6	CASSLYPGTGSPLHF	TGTGCCAGCAGCTTATATCCAGGGACAGGTTCACCCCTCCACTTT
TRBD1	TRBV5-1	-	TRBJ2-2	CAGRTGEAGELFF	TGCGCCGGACGGACAGGGGAGGCCGGGGAGCTGTTTTTT
-	TRBV14	once	TRBJ2-3	CASSQQFLGADTQYF	TGTGCCAGCAGCCAGCAATTCCTAGGCGCAGATACGCAGTATTTT
-	TRBV28	-	TRBJ2-7	CASRASSYEQYF	TGTGCCAGCAGGGCCAGCTCCTACGAGCAGTACTTC
TRBD1	TRBV27	-	TRBJ2-5	CASSRTGAQAQYF	TGTGCCAGCAGTCGGACAGGGGCCCAGGCCCAGTACTTC
TRBD1	TRBV6-5	-	TRBJ1-2	CASSPVRQGSPYYTF	TGTGCCAGCAGCCCCGTCAGACAGGGAAGTCCGTACTACACCTTC
TRBD1	TRBV6-5	many	TRBJ2-7	CASRDRASYEQYF	TGTGCCAGCAGGGACAGGGCAAGTTACGAGCAGTACTTC
TRBD1	TRBV28	-	TRBJ2-7	CASSGTGTGEYEQYF	TGTGCCAGCAGTGGGACCGGGACAGGCGAATACGAGCAGTACTTC
TRBD2	TRBV9	many	TRBJ2-3	CASSVEGGRTDTQYF	TGTGCCAGCAGCGTAGAGGGCGGGAGGACAGATACGCAGTATTTT
TRBD1	TRBV6-4	-	TRBJ1-2	CASSTLPQGADGYTF	TGTGCCAGCAGTACGCTCCCGCAGGGGGCAGATGGCTACACCTTC
TRBD2	TRBV27	-	TRBJ2-1	CASSLRGLAGGPLSGEQFF	TGTGCCAGCAGTTTACGAGGACTAGCGGGAGGCCCCCTCTCGGGTGAGCAGTTCTTC
-	TRBV19	-	TRBJ1-6	CASSRQVGSPLHF	TGTGCCAGTAGTCGACAGGTGGGTTCACCCCTCCACTTT
-	TRBV19	-	TRBJ2-6	CASSIRGQLSGANVLTF	TGTGCCAGTAGTATTCGCGGACAGCTCTCTGGGGCCAACGTCCTGACTTTC
-	TRBV5-6	-	TRBJ2-3	CASSFIDTQYF	TGTGCCAGCAGCTTCATAGATACGCAGTATTTT
-	TRBV11-2	-	TRBJ2-1	CASSFNSGTYNEQFF	TGTGCCAGCAGCTTTAATAGCGGAACCTACAATGAGCAGTTCTTC
TRBD1	TRBV19	-	TRBJ2-7	CASSGQGLYEQYF	TGTGCCAGTAGCGGACAGGGCTTGTACGAGCAGTACTTC
-	TRBV7-9	once	TRBJ2-1	CASSLGLGQSNEQFF	TGTGCCAGCAGCTTAGGGTTAGGACAGTCCAATGAGCAGTTCTTC
TRBD1	TRBV7-2	-	TRBJ2-7	CASSLAGQGHEQYF	TGTGCCAGCAGCTTAGCGGGACAGGGGCACGAGCAGTACTTC
-	TRBV4-3	-	TRBJ2-1	CASSLGAQAYEQFF	TGCGCCAGCAGCTTGGGGGCTCAAGCCTATGAGCAGTTCTTC
-	TRBV14	-	TRBJ2-3	CASSQGNRAPLTNTQYF	TGTGCCAGCAGCCAAGGGAACAGGGCCCCTCTCACAAATACGCAGTATTTT
TRBD2	TRBV9	-	TRBJ2-1	CASSVVAGGFYNEQFF	TGTGCCAGCAGCGTAGTGGCGGGGGGGTTCTACAATGAGCAGTTCTTC
-	TRBV28	few	TRBJ1-2	CASTHLSGGGNYGYTF	TGTGCCAGCACCCACCTATCGGGGGGGGGTAACTATGGCTACACCTTC
-	TRBV10-2	-	TRBJ1-4	CASRQSDIGEKLFF	TGCGCCAGCAGACAATCGGACATCGGAGAAAAACTGTTTTTT
TRBD1	TRBV9	-	TRBJ1-4	CASSLGTGSRLGEKLFF	TGTGCCAGCAGCCTGGGGACAGGGTCCCGTCTGGGTGAAAAACTGTTTTTT
-	TRBV19	-	TRBJ2-3	CASSTQISTDTQYF	TGTGCCAGTAGTACCCAGATAAGCACAGATACGCAGTATTTT
-	TRBV15	-	TRBJ1-4	CATSREGREKLFF	TGTGCCACCAGCAGAGAGGGGCGCGAAAAACTGTTTTTT